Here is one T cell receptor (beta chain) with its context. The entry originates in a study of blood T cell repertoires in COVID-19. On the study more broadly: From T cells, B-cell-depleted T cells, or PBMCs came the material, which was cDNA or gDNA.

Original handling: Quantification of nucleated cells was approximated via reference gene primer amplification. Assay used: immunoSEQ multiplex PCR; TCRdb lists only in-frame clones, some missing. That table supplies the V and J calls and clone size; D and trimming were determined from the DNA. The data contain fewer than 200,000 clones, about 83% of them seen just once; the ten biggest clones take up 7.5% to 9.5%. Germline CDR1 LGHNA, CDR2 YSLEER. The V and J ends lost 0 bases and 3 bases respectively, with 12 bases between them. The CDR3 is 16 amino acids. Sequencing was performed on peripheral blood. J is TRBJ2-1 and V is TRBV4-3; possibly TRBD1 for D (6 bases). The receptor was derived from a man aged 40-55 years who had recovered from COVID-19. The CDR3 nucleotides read TGCGCCAGCAGCCAAGAGGACAGTTCCTTCTACAATGAGCAGTTCTTC. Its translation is CASSQEDSSFYNEQFF.